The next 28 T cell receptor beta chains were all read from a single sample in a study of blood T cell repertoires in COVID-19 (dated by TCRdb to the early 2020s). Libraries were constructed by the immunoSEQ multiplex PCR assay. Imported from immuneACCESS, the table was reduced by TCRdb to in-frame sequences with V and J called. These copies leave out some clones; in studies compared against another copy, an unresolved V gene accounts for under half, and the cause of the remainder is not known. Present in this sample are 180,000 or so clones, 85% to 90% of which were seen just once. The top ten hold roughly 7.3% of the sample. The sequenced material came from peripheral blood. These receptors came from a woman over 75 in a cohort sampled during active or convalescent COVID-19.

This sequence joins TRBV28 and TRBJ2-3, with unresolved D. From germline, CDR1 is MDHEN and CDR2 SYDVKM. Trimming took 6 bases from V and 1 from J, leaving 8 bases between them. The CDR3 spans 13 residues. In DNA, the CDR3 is TGTGCCAGCAGGCTAGTGGGCACAGATACGCAGTATTTT. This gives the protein CASRLVGTDTQYF. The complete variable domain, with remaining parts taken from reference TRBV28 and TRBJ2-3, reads DVKVTQSSRYLVKRTGEKVFLECVQDMDHENMFWYRQDPGLGLRLIYFSYDVKMKEKGDIPEGYSVSREKKERFSLILESASTNQTSMYLCASRLVGTDTQYFGPGTRLTVL.

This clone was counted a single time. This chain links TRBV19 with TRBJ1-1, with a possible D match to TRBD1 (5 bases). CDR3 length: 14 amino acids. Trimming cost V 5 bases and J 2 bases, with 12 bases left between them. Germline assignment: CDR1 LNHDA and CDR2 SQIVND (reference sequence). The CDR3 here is CASSATGVNTEAFF. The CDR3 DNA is TGTGCCAGTAGTGCTACAGGAGTTAACACTGAAGCTTTCTTT.

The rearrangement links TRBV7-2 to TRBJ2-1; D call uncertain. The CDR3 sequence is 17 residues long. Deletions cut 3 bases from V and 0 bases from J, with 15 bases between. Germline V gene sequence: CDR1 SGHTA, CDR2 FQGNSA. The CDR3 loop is CASSFPIDTSSYNEQFF. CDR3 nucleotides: TGTGCCAGCAGCTTCCCAATCGACACGAGCTCCTACAATGAGCAGTTCTTC.

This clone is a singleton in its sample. CDR3 sequence reads: CASSQRTGVYGNTIYF. CDR3 nucleotides: TGTGCCAGCAGCCAGAGGACAGGGGTATATGGAAACACCATATATTTT. The chain combines TRBV3-1 (or the pseudogene TRBV3-2) with TRBJ1-3; TRBD1 matches 9 bases. There are 16 residues in the CDR3. J gave up 3 bases and V 3 bases, and 6 bases lay outside the gene matches. Germline CDR1 and CDR2: LGHDT and YNNKEL (reference sequence).

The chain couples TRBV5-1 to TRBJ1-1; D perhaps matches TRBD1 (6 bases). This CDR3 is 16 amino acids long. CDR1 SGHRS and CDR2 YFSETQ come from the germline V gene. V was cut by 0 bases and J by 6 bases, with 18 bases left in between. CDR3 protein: CASSLGGGLGSAEAFF. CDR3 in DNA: TGCGCCAGCAGCTTGGGCGGGGGGCTAGGTAGCGCTGAAGCTTTCTTT.

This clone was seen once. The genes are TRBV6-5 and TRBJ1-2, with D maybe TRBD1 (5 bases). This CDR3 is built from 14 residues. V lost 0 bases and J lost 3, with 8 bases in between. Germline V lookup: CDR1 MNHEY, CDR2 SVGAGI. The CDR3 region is CASSYSGAYYGYTF. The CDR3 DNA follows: TGTGCCAGCAGTTACTCAGGGGCTTACTATGGCTACACCTTC.

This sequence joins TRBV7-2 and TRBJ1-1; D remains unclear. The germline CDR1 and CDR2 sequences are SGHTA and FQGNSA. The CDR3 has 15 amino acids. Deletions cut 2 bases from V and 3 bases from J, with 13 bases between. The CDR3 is CASSLWGGWDTEAFF. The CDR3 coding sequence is TGTGCCAGCAGCTTATGGGGAGGGTGGGACACTGAAGCTTTCTTT.

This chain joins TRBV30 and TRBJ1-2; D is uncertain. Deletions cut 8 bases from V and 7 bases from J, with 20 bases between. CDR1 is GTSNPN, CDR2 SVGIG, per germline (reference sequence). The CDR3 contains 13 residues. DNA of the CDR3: TGTGCCGAATCGTCGAGGGCTTACGGTGGCTACACCTTC. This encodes CAESSRAYGGYTF.

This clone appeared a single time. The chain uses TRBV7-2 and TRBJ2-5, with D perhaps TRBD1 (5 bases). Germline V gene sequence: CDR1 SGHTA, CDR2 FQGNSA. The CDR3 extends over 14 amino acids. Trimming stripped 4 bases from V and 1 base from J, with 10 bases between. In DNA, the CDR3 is TGTGCCAGCAGCTCCAGACAGAGCCAAGAGACCCAGTACTTC. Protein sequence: CASSSRQSQETQYF. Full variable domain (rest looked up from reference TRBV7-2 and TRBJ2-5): GAGVSQSPSNKVTEKGKDVELRCDPISGHTALYWYRQSLGQGLEFLIYFQGNSAPDKSGLPSDRFSAERTGGSVSTLTIQRTQQEDSAVYLCASSSRQSQETQYFGPGTRLLVL.

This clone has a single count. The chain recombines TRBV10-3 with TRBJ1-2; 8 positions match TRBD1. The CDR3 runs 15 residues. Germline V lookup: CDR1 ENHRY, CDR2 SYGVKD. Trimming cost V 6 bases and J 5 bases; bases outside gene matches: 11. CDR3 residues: CAIRGQGQKMYGYTF. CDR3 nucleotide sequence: TGTGCCATCAGAGGACAGGGCCAGAAGATGTATGGCTACACCTTC.

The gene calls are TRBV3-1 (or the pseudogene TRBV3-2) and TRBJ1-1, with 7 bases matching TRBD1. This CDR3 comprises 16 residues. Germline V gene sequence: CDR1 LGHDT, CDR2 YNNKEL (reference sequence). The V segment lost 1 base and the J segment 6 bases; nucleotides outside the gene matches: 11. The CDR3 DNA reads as TGTGCCAGCAGCCAAGTCCTCAGACAGGGTCGCGCTGAAGCTTTCTTT. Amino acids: CASSQVLRQGRAEAFF.

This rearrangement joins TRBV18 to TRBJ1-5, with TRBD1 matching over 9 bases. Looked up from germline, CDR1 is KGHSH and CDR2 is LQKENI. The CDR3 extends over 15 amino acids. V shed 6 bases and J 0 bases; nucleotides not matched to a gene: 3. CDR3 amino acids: CASSEQGASNQPQHF. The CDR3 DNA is TGTGCCAGCTCGGAACAGGGGGCTAGCAATCAGCCCCAGCATTTT. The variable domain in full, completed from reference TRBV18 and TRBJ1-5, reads NAGVMQNPRHLVRRRGQEARLRCSPMKGHSHVYWYRQLPEEGLKFMVYLQKENIIDESGMPKERFSAEFPKEGPSILRIQQVVRGDSAAYFCASSEQGASNQPQHFGDGTRLSIL.

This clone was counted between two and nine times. CDR3 nucleotide sequence: TGTGCCAGCAGTTTTCGACAGGTTTCAGATACGCAGTATTTT. Translated: CASSFRQVSDTQYF. The rearrangement links TRBV27 to TRBJ2-3; weak D call: TRBD1 (6 bases). Germline V lookup: CDR1 MNHEY, CDR2 SMNVEV (reference sequence). This CDR3 is 14 amino acids long. V gave up 3 bases and J gave up 4 bases, with 11 bases separating them.

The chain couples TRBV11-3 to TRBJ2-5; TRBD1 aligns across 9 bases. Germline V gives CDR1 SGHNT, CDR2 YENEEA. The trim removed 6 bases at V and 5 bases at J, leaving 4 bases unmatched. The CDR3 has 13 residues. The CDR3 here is CASRGQGEETQYF. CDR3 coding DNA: TGTGCCAGCAGGGGACAGGGCGAGGAGACCCAGTACTTC.

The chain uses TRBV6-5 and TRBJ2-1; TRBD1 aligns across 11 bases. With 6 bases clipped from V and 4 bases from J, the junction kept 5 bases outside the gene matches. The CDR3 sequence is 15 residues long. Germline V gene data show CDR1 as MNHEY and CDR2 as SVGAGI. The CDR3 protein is CASSWTGGGYNEQFF. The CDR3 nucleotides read TGTGCCAGCAGCTGGACAGGGGGCGGGTACAATGAGCAGTTCTTC.

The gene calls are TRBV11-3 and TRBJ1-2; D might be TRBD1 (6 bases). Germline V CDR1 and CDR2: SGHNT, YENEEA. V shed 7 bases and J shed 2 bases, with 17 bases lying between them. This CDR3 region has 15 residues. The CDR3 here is CASTVSGQYNYGYTF. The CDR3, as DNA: TGTGCCAGCACCGTATCCGGACAGTACAACTATGGCTACACCTTC.

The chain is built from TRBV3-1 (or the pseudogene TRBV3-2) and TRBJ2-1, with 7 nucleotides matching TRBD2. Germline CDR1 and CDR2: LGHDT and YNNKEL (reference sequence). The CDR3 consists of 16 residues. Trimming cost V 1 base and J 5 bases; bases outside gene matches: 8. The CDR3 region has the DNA TGTGCCAGCAGCCAAGGGGCTAGCGGACGTCACAATGAGCAGTTCTTC. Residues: CASSQGASGRHNEQFF.

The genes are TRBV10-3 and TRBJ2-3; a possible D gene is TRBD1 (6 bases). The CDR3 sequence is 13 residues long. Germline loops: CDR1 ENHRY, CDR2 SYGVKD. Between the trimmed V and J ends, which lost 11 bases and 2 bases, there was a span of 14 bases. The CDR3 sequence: CAVKQGSTDTQYF. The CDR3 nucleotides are TGTGCCGTTAAACAGGGATCCACAGATACGCAGTATTTT.

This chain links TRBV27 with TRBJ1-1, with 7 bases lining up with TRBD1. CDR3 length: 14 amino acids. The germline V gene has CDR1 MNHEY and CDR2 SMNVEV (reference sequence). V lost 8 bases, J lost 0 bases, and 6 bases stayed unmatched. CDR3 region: CASLRTGLNTEAFF. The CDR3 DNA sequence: TGTGCCAGCCTAAGGACAGGATTGAACACTGAAGCTTTCTTT.

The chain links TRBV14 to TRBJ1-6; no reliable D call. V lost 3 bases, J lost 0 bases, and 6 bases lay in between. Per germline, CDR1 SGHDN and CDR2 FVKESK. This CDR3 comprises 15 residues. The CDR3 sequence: CASSQLSSYNSPLHF. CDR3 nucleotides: TGTGCCAGCAGCCAGCTTAGCTCCTATAATTCACCCCTCCACTTT.

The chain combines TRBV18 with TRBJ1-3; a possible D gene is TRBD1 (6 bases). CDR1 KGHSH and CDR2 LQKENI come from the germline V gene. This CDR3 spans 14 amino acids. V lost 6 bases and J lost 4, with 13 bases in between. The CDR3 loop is CASSLQGIGNTIYF. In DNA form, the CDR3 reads TGTGCCAGCTCCCTTCAGGGGATCGGAAACACCATATATTTT.

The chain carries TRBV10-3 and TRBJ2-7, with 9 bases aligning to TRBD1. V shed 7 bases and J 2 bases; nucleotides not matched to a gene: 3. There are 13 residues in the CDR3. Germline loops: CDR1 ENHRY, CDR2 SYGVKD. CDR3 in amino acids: CAIKGQGAYEQYF. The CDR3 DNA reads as TGTGCCATCAAGGGACAGGGCGCCTACGAGCAGTACTTC.

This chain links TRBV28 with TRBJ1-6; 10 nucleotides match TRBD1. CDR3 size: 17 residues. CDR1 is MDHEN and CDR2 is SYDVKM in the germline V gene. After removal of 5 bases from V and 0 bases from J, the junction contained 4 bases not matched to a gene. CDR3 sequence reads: CASSGQGGSSYNSPLHF. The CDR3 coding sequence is TGTGCCAGCAGTGGACAGGGGGGGAGCTCCTATAATTCACCCCTCCACTTT.

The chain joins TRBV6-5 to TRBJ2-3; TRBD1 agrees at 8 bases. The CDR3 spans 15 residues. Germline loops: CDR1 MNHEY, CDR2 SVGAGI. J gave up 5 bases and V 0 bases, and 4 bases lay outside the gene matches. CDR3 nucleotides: TGTGCCAGCAGTTACTCCAGGGGGCGGGGAGATACGCAGTATTTT. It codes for CASSYSRGRGDTQYF.

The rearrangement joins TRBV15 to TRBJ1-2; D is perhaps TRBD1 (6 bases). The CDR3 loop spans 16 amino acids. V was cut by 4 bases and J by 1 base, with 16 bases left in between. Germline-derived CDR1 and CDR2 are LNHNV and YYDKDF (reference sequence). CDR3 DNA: TGTGCCACCAGCATGTCGGCTACAGGGAATAACTATGGCTACACCTTC. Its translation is CATSMSATGNNYGYTF.

The CDR3 coding sequence is TGTGCCAGCAGCCCGTGGACAGGGGGAAACACCATATATTTT. Protein product: CASSPWTGGNTIYF. The chain employs TRBV11-2 and TRBJ1-3; the match to TRBD1 covers 8 bases. CDR3 length equals 14 residues. V trimming: 5 bases; J trimming: 4 bases; junction bases outside the gene matches: 4. Germline V gene lookup returns CDR1 SGHAT and CDR2 FQNNGV.

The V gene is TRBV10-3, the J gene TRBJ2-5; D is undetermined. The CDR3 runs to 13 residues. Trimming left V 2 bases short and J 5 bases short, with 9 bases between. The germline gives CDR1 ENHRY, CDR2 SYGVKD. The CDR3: CAISERLRETQYF. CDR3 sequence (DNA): TGTGCCATCAGTGAGAGGTTGAGGGAGACCCAGTACTTC.

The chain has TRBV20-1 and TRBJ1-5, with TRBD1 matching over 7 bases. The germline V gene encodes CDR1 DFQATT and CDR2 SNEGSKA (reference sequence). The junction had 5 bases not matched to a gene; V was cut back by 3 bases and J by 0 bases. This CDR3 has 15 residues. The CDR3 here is CSASRDSDSNQPQHF. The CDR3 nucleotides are TGCAGTGCTAGTCGGGACAGCGATAGCAATCAGCCCCAGCATTTT.